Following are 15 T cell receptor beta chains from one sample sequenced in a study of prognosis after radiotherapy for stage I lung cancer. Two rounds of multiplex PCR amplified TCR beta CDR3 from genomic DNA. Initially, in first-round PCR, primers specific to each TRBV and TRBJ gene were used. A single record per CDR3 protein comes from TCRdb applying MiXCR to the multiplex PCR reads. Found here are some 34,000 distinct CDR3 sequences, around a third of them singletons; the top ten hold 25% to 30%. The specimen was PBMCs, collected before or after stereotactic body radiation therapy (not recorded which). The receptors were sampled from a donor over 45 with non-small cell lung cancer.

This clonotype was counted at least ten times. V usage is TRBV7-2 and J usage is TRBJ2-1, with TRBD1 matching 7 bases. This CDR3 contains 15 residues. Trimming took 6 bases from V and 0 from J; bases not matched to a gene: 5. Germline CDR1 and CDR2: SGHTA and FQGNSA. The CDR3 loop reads CASRKQGSSYNEQFF. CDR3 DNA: TGTGCCAGCAGAAAACAGGGGAGCTCCTACAATGAGCAGTTCTTC. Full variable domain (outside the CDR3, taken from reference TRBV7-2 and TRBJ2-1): GAGVSQSPSNKVTEKGKDVELRCDPISGHTALYWYRQSLGQGLEFLIYFQGNSAPDKSGLPSDRFSAERTGGSVSTLTIQRTQQEDSAVYLCASRKQGSSYNEQFFGPGTRLTVL.

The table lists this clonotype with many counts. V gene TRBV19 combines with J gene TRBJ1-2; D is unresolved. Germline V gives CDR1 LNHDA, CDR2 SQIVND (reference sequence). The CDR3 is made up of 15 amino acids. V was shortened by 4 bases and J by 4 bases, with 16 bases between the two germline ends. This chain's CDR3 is CASSNEGSVSYGYTF. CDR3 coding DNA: TGTGCCAGTAGTAATGAAGGCAGCGTCAGCTATGGCTACACCTTC.

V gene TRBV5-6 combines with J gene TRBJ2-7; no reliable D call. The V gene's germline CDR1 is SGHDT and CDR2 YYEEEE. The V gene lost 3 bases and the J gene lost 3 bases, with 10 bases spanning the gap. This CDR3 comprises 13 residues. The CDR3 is CASSSGPRYEQYF. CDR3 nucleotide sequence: TGTGCCAGCAGCTCCGGGCCTCGCTACGAGCAGTACTTC. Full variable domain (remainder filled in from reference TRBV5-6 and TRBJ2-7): DAGVTQSPTHLIKTRGQQVTLRCSPKSGHDTVSWYQQALGQGPQFIFQYYEEEERQRGNFPDRFSGHQFPNYSSELNVNALLLGDSALYLCASSSGPRYEQYFGPGTRLTVT.

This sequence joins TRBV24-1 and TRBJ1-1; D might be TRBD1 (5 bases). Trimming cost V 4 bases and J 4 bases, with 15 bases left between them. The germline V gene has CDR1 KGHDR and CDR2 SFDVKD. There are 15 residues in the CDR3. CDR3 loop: CATSESRGGSTEAFF. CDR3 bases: TGTGCCACCAGTGAATCCCGTGGGGGTAGCACTGAAGCTTTCTTT.

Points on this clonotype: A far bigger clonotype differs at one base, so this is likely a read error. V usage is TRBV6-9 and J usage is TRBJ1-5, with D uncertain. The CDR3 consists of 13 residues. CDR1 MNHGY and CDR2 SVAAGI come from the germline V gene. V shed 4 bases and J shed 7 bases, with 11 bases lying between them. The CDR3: CASSSSGRQPQHF. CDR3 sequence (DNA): TGTGCCAGCAGTTCCTCCGGGAGACAGCCCCAGCATTTT.

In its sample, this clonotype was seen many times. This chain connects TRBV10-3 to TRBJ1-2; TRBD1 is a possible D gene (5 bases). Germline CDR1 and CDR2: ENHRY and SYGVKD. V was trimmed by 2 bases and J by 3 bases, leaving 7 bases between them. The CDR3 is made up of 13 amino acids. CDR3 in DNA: TGTGCCATCAGTGAGCAGGGTCACTATGGCTACACCTTC. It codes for CAISEQGHYGYTF.

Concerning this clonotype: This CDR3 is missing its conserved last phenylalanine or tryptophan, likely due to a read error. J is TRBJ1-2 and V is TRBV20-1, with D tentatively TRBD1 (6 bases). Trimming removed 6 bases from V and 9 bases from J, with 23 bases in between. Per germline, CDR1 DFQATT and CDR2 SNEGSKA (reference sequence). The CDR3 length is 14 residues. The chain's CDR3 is CSAPRRDTRECYTS. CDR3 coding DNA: TGCAGTGCCCCCCGTAGGGACACCCGTGAGTGCTACACCTCC.

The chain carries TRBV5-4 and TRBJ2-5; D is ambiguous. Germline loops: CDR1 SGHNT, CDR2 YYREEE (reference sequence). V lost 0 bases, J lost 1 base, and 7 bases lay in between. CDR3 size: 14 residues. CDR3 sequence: CASSLVGSQETQYF. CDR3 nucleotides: TGTGCCAGCAGCTTGGTTGGGTCCCAAGAGACCCAGTACTTC.

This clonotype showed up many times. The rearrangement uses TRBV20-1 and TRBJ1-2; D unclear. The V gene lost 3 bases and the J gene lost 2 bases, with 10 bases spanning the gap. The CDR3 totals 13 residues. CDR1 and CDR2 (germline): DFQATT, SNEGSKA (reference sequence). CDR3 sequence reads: CSASPPGNYGYTF. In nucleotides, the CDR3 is TGCAGTGCTAGTCCCCCGGGGAACTATGGCTACACCTTC.

The CDR3 region is CASAKNYEQYF. CDR3 DNA sequence: TGTGCCAGCGCAAAGAATTACGAGCAGTACTTC. This chain uses TRBV7-2 with TRBJ2-7; D gene uncertain. V was trimmed by 8 bases and J by 4 bases, leaving 9 bases between them. The CDR3 is 11 residues long. Germline assignment: CDR1 SGHTA and CDR2 FQGNSA.

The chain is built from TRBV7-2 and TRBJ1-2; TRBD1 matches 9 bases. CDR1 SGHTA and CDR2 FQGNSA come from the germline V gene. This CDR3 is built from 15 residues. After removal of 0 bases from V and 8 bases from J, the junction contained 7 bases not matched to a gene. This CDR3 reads CASSLANNRGQGYTF. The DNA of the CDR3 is TGTGCCAGCAGCTTAGCGAACAACAGGGGGCAGGGCTACACCTTC. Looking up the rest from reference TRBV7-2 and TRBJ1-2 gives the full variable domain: GAGVSQSPSNKVTEKGKDVELRCDPISGHTALYWYRQSLGQGLEFLIYFQGNSAPDKSGLPSDRFSAERTGGSVSTLTIQRTQQEDSAVYLCASSLANNRGQGYTFGSGTRLTVV.

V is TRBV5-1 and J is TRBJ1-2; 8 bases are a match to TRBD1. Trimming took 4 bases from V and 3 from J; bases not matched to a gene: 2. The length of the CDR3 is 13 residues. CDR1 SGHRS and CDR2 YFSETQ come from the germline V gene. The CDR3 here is CASSQQGDYGYTF. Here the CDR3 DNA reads TGCGCCAGCAGCCAACAGGGGGACTATGGCTACACCTTC.

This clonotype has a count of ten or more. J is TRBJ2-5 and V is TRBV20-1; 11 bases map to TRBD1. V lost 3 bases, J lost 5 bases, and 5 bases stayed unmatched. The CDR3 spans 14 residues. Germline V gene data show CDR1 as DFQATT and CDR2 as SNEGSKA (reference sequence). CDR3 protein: CSARDRGRRETQYF. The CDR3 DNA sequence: TGCAGTGCTAGGGACAGGGGGCGCAGGGAGACCCAGTACTTC.

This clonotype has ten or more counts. The CDR3 protein is CASSGTPRDRECNQPQHF. In DNA, the CDR3 is TGTGCCAGCAGTGGCACCCCTCGGGACAGGGAGTGCAATCAGCCCCAGCATTTT. The rearrangement uses TRBV6-2 or TRBV6-3 and TRBJ1-5, with TRBD1 identical over 9 bases. The CDR3 runs 18 residues. V dropped 5 bases and J dropped 2; count of bases not matched to a gene: 13. Per germline, CDR1 MNHEY and CDR2 SVGEGT.

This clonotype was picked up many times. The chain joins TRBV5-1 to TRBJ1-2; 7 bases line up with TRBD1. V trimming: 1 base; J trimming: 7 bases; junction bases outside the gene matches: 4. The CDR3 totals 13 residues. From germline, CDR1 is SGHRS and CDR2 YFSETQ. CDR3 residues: CASSLTGEGGYTF. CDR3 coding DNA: TGCGCCAGCAGCTTGACAGGGGAAGGTGGCTACACCTTC.